Below are 13 T cell receptor beta chains sequenced from a single sample in a study of vaccination and CD4 T cells after COVID-19. Oncomine TCR Beta short-read sequencing was applied to DNA from cultured CD4+ T cells. Using its own MiXCR run on the PCR reads, TCRdb lists one record per CDR3 protein. The sample lists about 25,000 distinct CDR3 sequences; more than 25% were seen once. Time point: late sampling 161 to 241 days after vaccination in three convalescent patients. The treatment is: approximately 11-day PBMC culture with coronavirus spike peptide pools or control peptides (ViraFEST assay). Antigens for these TCRs are unknown. The specimen comprised CD4+ T cells from blood, cultured in vitro, sampled about 7 months after SARS-CoV-2 vaccination. The origin of the receptors is a human donor who had recovered from COVID-19.

The chain couples TRBV5-4 to TRBJ2-7, with a tentative D call TRBD1 (6 bases). Germline loops: CDR1 SGHNT, CDR2 YYREEE (reference sequence). Trimming shortened V by 3 bases and J by 3 bases, and 10 bases separated the two germline ends. CDR3 length equals 13 residues. The CDR3 region is CASSSKDSYEQYF. For the CDR3, the DNA is TGTGCCAGCAGCTCTAAGGACAGCTACGAGCAGTACTTC.

This clonotype counts as medium-sized. The CDR3 sequence: CATSRDQKRRASGYTF. CDR3 coding DNA: TGTGCCACCAGCAGAGATCAGAAGCGCAGGGCTAGCGGCTACACCTTC. The V and J genes are TRBV15 and TRBJ1-2; a possible D gene is TRBD1 (5 bases). V lost 0 bases and J lost 8, with 19 bases in between. The CDR3 contains 16 residues. Germline V gene lookup returns CDR1 LNHNV and CDR2 YYDKDF (reference sequence).

This clonotype was picked up a small number of times. The chain couples TRBV27 to TRBJ2-1; D possibly corresponds to TRBD2 (6 bases). The V and J ends lost 2 bases and 6 bases respectively, with 11 bases between them. The CDR3 sequence is 14 residues long. Germline V gene data show CDR1 as MNHEY and CDR2 as SMNVEV (reference sequence). Here the CDR3 reads CASSLRTNVNEQFF. The CDR3, as DNA: TGTGCCAGCAGTTTACGGACTAACGTCAATGAGCAGTTCTTC.

The chain has TRBV27 and TRBJ2-2, with a weak D call TRBD1 (5 bases). The V and J ends lost 6 bases and 2 bases respectively, with 10 bases between them. CDR1 MNHEY and CDR2 SMNVEV come from the germline V gene (reference sequence). This CDR3 spans 14 amino acids. The CDR3, as DNA: TGTGCCAGCAGAGACAGATTTAACACCGGGGAGCTGTTTTTT. Residues: CASRDRFNTGELFF.

This clonotype has a handful of counts. J is TRBJ1-2 and V is TRBV29-1; no reliable D call. The CDR3 loop spans 10 amino acids. V gave up 6 bases and J gave up 6 bases, with 8 bases separating them. Germline V gene data show CDR1 as SQVTM and CDR2 as ANQGSEA. This CDR3 is CSVWGDGYTF. In DNA form, the CDR3 reads TGCAGCGTGTGGGGAGATGGCTACACCTTC.

The V and J genes are TRBV20-1 and TRBJ2-1; D remains unclear. Germline-derived CDR1 and CDR2 are DFQATT and SNEGSKA (reference sequence). This CDR3 has 11 amino acids. Trimming removed 3 bases at V and 10 bases at J, with 10 bases between. The CDR3 region has the DNA TGCAGTGCTAGTTTGATTCTAGAGCAGTTCTTC. This codes for CSASLILEQFF.

The gene calls are TRBV7-9 and TRBJ1-3; D might be TRBD1 (5 bases). CDR3 length: 14 residues. CDR1 and CDR2 from the germline V gene are SEHNR and FQNEAQ (reference sequence). Trimming removed 5 bases at V and 0 bases at J, with 8 bases between. The DNA of the CDR3 is TGTGCCAGCAGCCCCGGGACCTCTGGAAACACCATATATTTT. Protein: CASSPGTSGNTIYF. Supplemented by reference TRBV7-9 and TRBJ1-3, the full variable domain reads DTGVSQNPRHKITKRGQNVTFRCDPISEHNRLYWYRQTLGQGPEFLTYFQNEAQLEKSRLLSDRFSAERPKGSFSTLEIQRTEQGDSAMYLCASSPGTSGNTIYFGEGSWLTVV.

In this sample, this clonotype turned up a few times. The chain carries TRBV20-1 and TRBJ2-1, with no clear D. Trimming shortened V by 2 bases and J by 12 bases, and 17 bases separated the two germline ends. Germline CDR1 reads DFQATT; CDR2 reads SNEGSKA (reference sequence). The CDR3 runs 13 residues. The CDR3 coding sequence is TGCAGTGCTAGACAAAACACTGGGTCCGGGCAGTTCTTC. As protein: CSARQNTGSGQFF.

This clonotype rates as medium-sized. The chain links TRBV6-1 to TRBJ1-5; D might be TRBD1 (5 bases). This CDR3 is built from 16 residues. Deletions cut 7 bases from V and 2 bases from J, with 18 bases between. The germline V gene encodes CDR1 MNHNS and CDR2 SASEGT. The CDR3 spells CASTRWATERNQPQHF. The CDR3 region has the DNA TGTGCCAGCACCCGTTGGGCGACAGAGCGCAATCAGCCCCAGCATTTT.

The rearrangement uses TRBV7-9 and TRBJ2-4; perhaps TRBD1 as D (6 bases). The V end lost 1 base, the J end lost 0 bases, and 10 bases lay between the germline ends. Germline V CDR1 and CDR2: SEHNR, FQNEAQ (reference sequence). CDR3 length: 16 residues. For the CDR3, the DNA is TGTGCCAGCAGCTTAGGGCAGGGGCTAGCCAAAAACATTCAGTACTTC. The encoded protein is CASSLGQGLAKNIQYF.

The gene calls are TRBV28 and TRBJ2-7; D tentatively fits TRBD1 or TRBD2 (6 bases each). With 6 bases removed from V and 1 base from J, the gap between germline ends came to 19 bases. This CDR3 region has 16 residues. Germline lookup yields CDR1 MDHEN and CDR2 SYDVKM. For the CDR3, the DNA is TGTGCCAGCAGCTCCCAGATCGGGGGCACGTCCTACGAGCAGTACTTC. It yields the protein CASSSQIGGTSYEQYF.

This clonotype was seen a single time. The junction departs from the called germline gene at one end, perhaps through a read error. The V gene is TRBV6-5, the J gene TRBJ2-7, with 8 bases lining up with TRBD1. CDR3 length equals 15 residues. Germline CDR1 is MNHEY and CDR2 is SVGAGI. The CDR3 DNA sequence: TGTGCCAGCAGTTACACAGGACAGGGTGTCCACGAGCAGTGCTTC. It yields the protein CASSYTGQGVHEQCF.

This clonotype was observed a handful of times. V and J are TRBV6-1 and TRBJ1-5; TRBD1 might be the D (5 bases). Germline V gene sequence: CDR1 MNHNS, CDR2 SASEGT. This CDR3 spans 14 amino acids. V was trimmed by 5 bases and J by 1 base, leaving 9 bases between them. The CDR3 coding sequence is TGTGCCAGCAGTCCGACAGCGAGCAATCAGCCCCAGCATTTT. Its translation: CASSPTASNQPQHF.